This is a list of T cell receptor beta chains from one sample in a study of blood T cell repertoires in COVID-19. Sequenced by immunoSEQ multiplex PCR; TCRdb stores in-frame clones only, minus some. The table lists 110,000 to 150,000 clones, over 70% of them singletons. The sequenced sample was peripheral blood. Receptors originate from a woman aged 45-65 years with acute or convalescent COVID-19. CDR3s include the opening cysteine and the closing phenylalanine or tryptophan.

CDR3aa: CASSLRETQYF
v_gene: TRBV5-4

CDR3aa: CASSRDLNTEAFF
v_gene: TRBV7-9

CDR3aa: CASSDRGAYPGNTIYF
v_gene: TRBV2

CDR3aa: CASSSSTGELFF
v_gene: TRBV18

CDR3aa: CASSPRTGNTYGYTF
v_gene: TRBV5-4

CDR3aa: CASSIRTGGNTEAFF
v_gene: TRBV21-1

CDR3aa: CASSHQGRNTIYF
v_gene: TRBV3-1/TRBV3-2

CDR3aa: CASSHHSYNEQFF
v_gene: TRBV3-1/TRBV3-2

CDR3aa: CSVEWAGQGTYEQYF
v_gene: TRBV29-1

CDR3aa: CASSLGLAGELGEQYF
v_gene: TRBV5-1

CDR3aa: CASNRRGTGSGELFF
v_gene: TRBV6-5

CDR3aa: CASTRLAGVSNEQFF
v_gene: TRBV2

CDR3aa: CASSQDLVSGQPQHF
v_gene: TRBV3-1/TRBV3-2

CDR3aa: CASTGTGFYEQYF
v_gene: TRBV2

CDR3aa: CASIRDSSSGNTIYF
v_gene: TRBV6-6

CDR3aa: CSASSTSGTTDTQYF
v_gene: TRBV20-1

CDR3aa: CASTPADRENTEAFF
v_gene: TRBV28

CDR3aa: CASSLEDLTYEQYF
v_gene: TRBV7-9

CDR3aa: CAISESRGGVSDEQFF
v_gene: TRBV10-3

CDR3aa: CASSVGATSGGRDTQYF
v_gene: TRBV5-8

CDR3aa: CASSISTGATYEQYF
v_gene: TRBV19

CDR3aa: CASSPSGLAGNTGELFF
v_gene: TRBV5-4

CDR3aa: CASSNLGRWVPLTSHTIYF
v_gene: TRBV19

CDR3aa: CASRLDRAGYTF
v_gene: TRBV2

CDR3aa: CASSLGQGRNQPQHF
v_gene: TRBV11-1

CDR3aa: CASSQDRDRGLTYNEQFF
v_gene: TRBV4-2